This is a list of T cell receptor beta chains from one sample in a study of T cell responses to AZD1222 COVID-19 vaccine. The table came from immunoSEQ multiplex PCR; TCRdb's copy has only in-frame clones and leaves some out. Seen here are some 150,000 clones, more than 85% observed once, and the top ten hold approximately 2%. This sample comprised peripheral blood, obtained on day 0 of AZD1222 vaccination. The receptors shown here come from an adult in good health. The CDR3 runs from the conserved cysteine through the conserved F or W. Fields, in order: J gene, clone size, V gene, D gene, CDR3 length, CDR3 protein, CDR3 DNA. The D gene is left open where the match is weak. Only some rows state a clone size, as once, few, many or a class for expanded clones.

TRBJ1-1,.,TRBV19,.,14,CASSIEGSYREAFF,TGTGCCAGTAGTATTGAGGGGAGCTATCGTGAAGCTTTCTTT
TRBJ1-1,once,TRBV15,.,15,CATSRGEPPNTEAFF,TGTGCCACCAGCAGAGGAGAACCTCCGAACACTGAAGCTTTCTTT
TRBJ2-3,.,TRBV12-3/TRBV12-4,.,13,CASSVTGTDTQYF,TGTGCCAGCAGTGTGACTGGCACAGATACGCAGTATTTT
TRBJ2-1,.,TRBV7-9,.,12,CASSPAVNEQFF,TGTGCCAGCAGCCCCGCAGTGAATGAGCAGTTCTTC
TRBJ2-1,.,TRBV6-5,.,15,CASSYRPSSYNEQFF,TGTGCCAGCAGTTATCGGCCGAGCTCCTACAATGAGCAGTTCTTC
TRBJ1-3,.,TRBV6-1,.,15,CASSERGSTGNTIYF,TGTGCCAGCAGTGAACGAGGGTCTACGGGAAACACCATATATTTT
TRBJ2-5,.,TRBV11-1,TRBD2,14,CASSPLADQETQYF,TGTGCCAGCAGCCCTCTAGCGGACCAAGAGACCCAGTACTTC
TRBJ1-5,.,TRBV7-2,.,15,CASSLRYGGNQPQHF,TGTGCCAGCAGTCTGAGGTACGGGGGCAATCAGCCCCAGCATTTT
TRBJ1-5,.,TRBV11-2,.,12,CASKGSDQPQHF,TGTGCCAGCAAGGGCAGCGACCAGCCCCAGCATTTT
TRBJ1-3,.,TRBV2,.,13,CASSGRLGNTIYF,TGTGCCAGCAGTGGGCGTCTCGGAAACACCATATATTTT
TRBJ1-1,.,TRBV5-1,.,14,CASSPSGRDTEAFF,TGCGCCAGCAGCCCGTCCGGCCGAGACACTGAAGCTTTCTTT
TRBJ1-1,.,TRBV25-1,.,13,CASQGMAATEAFF,TGTGCCAGCCAGGGAATGGCGGCCACTGAAGCTTTCTTT